The 12 T cell receptor beta chains below all came from one sample that was sequenced in a study of graft-versus-host responses after intestinal transplantation. Produced via immunoSEQ multiplex PCR; TCRdb's table is partial and in-frame only. The table lists 90,000 to 95,000 clones, over 75% of them singletons. No antigen has been assigned to these receptors. Sequences were derived from unstimulated CD8+ T cells sorted from spleen or lymph node cells, sampled before intestinal transplant. The receptor set was obtained from a human donor who received an intestinal transplant.

The gene calls are TRBV27 and TRBJ2-1; TRBD1 might be the D (6 bases). V lost 4 bases to trimming and J lost 0 bases, with 16 bases between them. CDR1 is MNHEY and CDR2 is SMNVEV in the germline V gene (reference sequence). The CDR3 length is 17 residues. The CDR3 DNA follows: TGTGCCAGCAGTTCCGCCACGGACAGATCCTCCTACAATGAGCAGTTCTTC. This encodes CASSSATDRSSYNEQFF.

The chain recombines TRBV27 with TRBJ2-1, with a possible D match to TRBD2 (6 bases). The germline CDR1 and CDR2 sequences are MNHEY and SMNVEV (reference sequence). Trimming shortened V by 5 bases and J by 9 bases, and 23 bases separated the two germline ends. This CDR3 has 16 amino acids. The CDR3 DNA reads as TGTGCCAGCAGTCCGGAGGGACGGCCCCTAAGTGGTGAGCAGTTCTTC. Amino acid sequence: CASSPEGRPLSGEQFF.

The rearrangement joins TRBV4-3 to TRBJ1-2; tentatively, D is TRBD1 (6 bases). Germline CDR1 reads LGHNA; CDR2 reads YSLEER. V lost 4 bases and J 9 bases, leaving 15 bases between the germline ends. This CDR3 has 13 amino acids. The CDR3 DNA reads as TGCGCCAGCAGCCCAATACTACAGGGTAGCTACACCTTC. Protein sequence: CASSPILQGSYTF.

This rearrangement joins TRBV7-9 to TRBJ2-7; no definite D call. The CDR3 covers 11 residues. Germline V gene lookup returns CDR1 SEHNR and CDR2 FQNEAQ (reference sequence). Trimming took off 5 bases at V and 3 bases at J, with 5 bases between the two ends. For the CDR3, the DNA is TGTGCCAGCAGCACTGACTACGAGCAGTACTTC. It codes for CASSTDYEQYF. The whole variable domain, filled in from reference TRBV7-9 and TRBJ2-7, reads DTGVSQNPRHKITKRGQNVTFRCDPISEHNRLYWYRQTLGQGPEFLTYFQNEAQLEKSRLLSDRFSAERPKGSFSTLEIQRTEQGDSAMYLCASSTDYEQYFGPGTRLTVT.

This chain connects TRBV5-1 to TRBJ2-7, with 9 bases aligning to TRBD1. The CDR3 sequence is 14 residues long. Germline V lookup: CDR1 SGHRS, CDR2 YFSETQ. V lost 2 bases and J lost 3; bases outside the gene matches: 3. The CDR3 bases are TGCGCCAGCAGCTTCGCGACAGGGGGCTACGAGCAGTACTTC. It codes for CASSFATGGYEQYF.

The V call is TRBV9, the J call TRBJ2-7, with 8 nucleotides matching TRBD1. Germline loops: CDR1 SGDLS, CDR2 YYNGEE. Germline trimming cut 4 bases from V and 3 bases from J; bases unmatched to any gene: 9. The CDR3 length is 15 residues. DNA for the CDR3: TGTGCCAGCAGCTTAGGGGGGACAGGCCTCTACGAGCAGTACTTC. Protein: CASSLGGTGLYEQYF.

The rearrangement joins TRBV19 to TRBJ1-5; D remains unclear. The CDR3 is made up of 16 amino acids. From germline, CDR1 is LNHDA and CDR2 SQIVND (reference sequence). The ends were cut back, 1 base at V and 2 bases at J, with 12 bases in the middle. CDR3 DNA: TGTGCCAGTAGTATAGCTCCCCCCTCGGGCAATCAGCCCCAGCATTTT. Translation: CASSIAPPSGNQPQHF.

The chain employs TRBV4-1 and TRBJ2-7, with 7 bases matching TRBD1. CDR3 size: 14 residues. J gave up 2 bases and V 4 bases, and 5 bases lay outside the gene matches. In germline, CDR1 is MGHRA, CDR2 YSYEKL. This CDR3 is CASSPRTGAYEQYF. DNA for the CDR3: TGCGCCAGCAGCCCCCGGACAGGAGCCTACGAGCAGTACTTC.

The chain couples TRBV5-1 to TRBJ2-2, with TRBD1 identical over 7 bases. The CDR3 runs 12 residues. J lost 7 bases, V lost 4 bases, and 1 base had no gene match. Germline values: CDR1 SGHRS, CDR2 YFSETQ. The DNA for the CDR3 is TGCGCCAGCAGCGGGGACAGCGGGGAGCTGTTTTTT. Translating it yields CASSGDSGELFF.

The rearrangement joins TRBV28 to TRBJ2-2; 8 nucleotides align to TRBD2. CDR3 length equals 16 residues. The ends lost 6 bases at V and 4 bases at J; junction bases unmatched: 10. Germline loops: CDR1 MDHEN, CDR2 SYDVKM. Here the CDR3 DNA reads TGTGCCAGCAGCACCGGGACTAGGATTGGCACCGGGGAGCTGTTTTTT. It codes for CASSTGTRIGTGELFF. The full variable domain, its missing parts supplied by reference TRBV28 and TRBJ2-2, is DVKVTQSSRYLVKRTGEKVFLECVQDMDHENMFWYRQDPGLGLRLIYFSYDVKMKEKGDIPEGYSVSREKKERFSLILESASTNQTSMYLCASSTGTRIGTGELFFGEGSRLTVL.

This clone was seen a handful of times. The chain is built from TRBV29-1 and TRBJ1-3, with D tentatively TRBD1 (6 bases). CDR1 and CDR2 (germline): SQVTM, ANQGSEA. The CDR3 is made up of 15 amino acids. V dropped 0 bases and J dropped 4 bases, with 13 bases sitting between them. The CDR3 here is CSVEDPDRLGNTIYF. In DNA, the CDR3 is TGCAGCGTTGAAGACCCCGACAGGCTGGGAAACACCATATATTTT.

This clone appeared a single time. J is TRBJ2-1 and V is TRBV27; D gene uncertain. This CDR3 has 11 residues. Trimming removed 8 bases at V and 8 bases at J, with 10 bases between. Germline V gene lookup returns CDR1 MNHEY and CDR2 SMNVEV (reference sequence). The CDR3 DNA is TGTGCCAGCGGCTTCTTCCATGAGCAGTTCTTC. Translation: CASGFFHEQFF.